Each of the 24 T cell receptor beta chains below was sequenced from the same sample in a study of T cells in Graves' hyperthyroidism and ophthalmopathy. RNA transcripts were the template for amplifying TCR beta CDR3 regions. HTBI primers were used for first-round RT-PCR of the TCR CDR3. TCRdb ran MiXCR on the multiplex PCR reads and lists one entry per CDR3 protein. In the table there are some 300,000 distinct CDR3 sequences, about an eighth of which are singletons. Sample: blood. Source of these receptors: a woman aged 25 to 39 with Graves' hyperthyroidism that later progressed to Graves' ophthalmopathy.

This clonotype was seen repeatedly, ten times or more. The rearrangement joins TRBV7-9 to TRBJ2-7, with TRBD1 identical over 9 bases. The CDR3 has 15 residues. In germline, CDR1 is SEHNR, CDR2 FQNEAQ (reference sequence). Trimming at V came to 7 bases and at J to 2 bases, leaving 9 bases not matched to a gene. This CDR3 reads CASNPGGQGAYEQYF. The CDR3 DNA is TGTGCCAGCAACCCAGGGGGACAGGGAGCCTACGAGCAGTACTTC.

This clonotype was counted ten times or more. V usage is TRBV3-1 and J usage is TRBJ2-1; 7 bases line up with TRBD2. This CDR3 region has 16 residues. The V gene end was trimmed by 4 bases and the J gene end by 1 base; junction bases not matched to a gene: 7. Germline CDR1 LGHDT, CDR2 YNNKEL (reference sequence). The CDR3 region is CASSPHGGGSYNEQFF. The CDR3 DNA is TGTGCCAGCAGCCCCCATGGGGGGGGGTCCTACAATGAGCAGTTCTTC.

The CDR3 region has the DNA TGTGCCAGCAGCGCTCACAGGGACGAGCAGTACTTC. Amino acid sequence: CASSAHRDEQYF. V and J are TRBV7-8 and TRBJ2-7; tentative D call: TRBD1 (6 bases). The V end lost 5 bases, the J end lost 5 bases, and 10 bases lay between the germline ends. The CDR3 covers 12 residues. Germline loops: CDR1 SGHVS, CDR2 FQNEAQ. The full variable domain, rest sourced from reference TRBV7-8 and TRBJ2-7, is GAGVSQSPRYKVAKRGQDVALRCDPISGHVSLFWYQQALGQGPEFLTYFQNEAQLDKSGLPSDRFFAERPEGSVSTLKIQRTQQEDSAVYLCASSAHRDEQYFGPGTRLTVT.

The sample holds one count of this clonotype. The CDR3 nucleotides are TGTGCCAGCAGCCCTTTGGGCGGCCCCAGGGAGACTGAAGCTTTCTTT. Residues: CASSPLGGPRETEAFF. The chain has TRBV7-9 and TRBJ1-1; D is perhaps TRBD1 (5 bases). The CDR3 consists of 16 residues. The germline V and J ends were trimmed by 5 bases and 5 bases, with 21 bases remaining between them. The germline CDR1 and CDR2 sequences are SEHNR and FQNEAQ (reference sequence).

The chain joins TRBV19 to TRBJ2-7, with a tentative D call TRBD2 (6 bases). The CDR3 consists of 15 residues. V lost 1 base and J lost 2, with 12 bases in between. Germline CDR1 LNHDA, CDR2 SQIVND (reference sequence). The CDR3 here is CASSIAAGSAYEQYF. CDR3 DNA sequence: TGTGCCAGTAGTATAGCCGCGGGAAGCGCCTACGAGCAGTACTTC.

V is TRBV3-1 and J is TRBJ2-5; TRBD2 matches at 11 bases. The CDR3 length is 17 residues. Germline CDR1 reads LGHDT; CDR2 reads YNNKEL (reference sequence). After removal of 2 bases from V and 5 bases from J, the junction contained 10 bases not matched to a gene. CDR3: CASSQSKGLAGPETQYF. The CDR3 coding sequence is TGTGCCAGCAGCCAATCGAAAGGACTAGCGGGCCCTGAGACCCAGTACTTC.

This chain links TRBV4-3 with TRBJ2-3; D is ambiguous. Trimming stripped 3 bases from V and 2 bases from J, with 9 bases between. CDR1 is LGHNA and CDR2 is YSLEER in the germline V gene. The CDR3 runs to 14 residues. Here the CDR3 reads CASSQAHATDTQYF. The CDR3 DNA sequence: TGCGCCAGCAGCCAGGCACACGCCACAGATACGCAGTATTTT.

This clonotype was detected many times. The chain carries TRBV28 and TRBJ2-1, with TRBD2 identical over 8 bases. J gave up 7 bases and V 7 bases, and 15 bases lay outside the gene matches. Germline V lookup: CDR1 MDHEN, CDR2 SYDVKM. This CDR3 has 16 amino acids. The CDR3: CASNPTRLATRNEQFF. DNA of the CDR3: TGTGCCAGCAACCCCACCCGACTAGCGACGAGAAATGAGCAGTTCTTC. Using reference TRBV28 and TRBJ2-1 for the parts outside the CDR3, the full variable domain is DVKVTQSSRYLVKRTGEKVFLECVQDMDHENMFWYRQDPGLGLRLIYFSYDVKMKEKGDIPEGYSVSREKKERFSLILESASTNQTSMYLCASNPTRLATRNEQFFGPGTRLTVL.

Many counts were recorded for this clonotype. This sequence joins TRBV28 and TRBJ1-1; 10 positions agree with TRBD1. The V gene's germline CDR1 is MDHEN and CDR2 SYDVKM. J lost 3 bases, V lost 1 base, and 11 bases had no gene match. The CDR3 length is 18 residues. In nucleotides, the CDR3 is TGTGCCAGCAGTTTATTTGTGGGACAGGGGCTTTTTGACACTGAAGCTTTCTTT. This sequence encodes CASSLFVGQGLFDTEAFF.

This clonotype was observed at least ten times. This CDR3 is CASGYGYTF. DNA for the CDR3: TGTGCCAGCGGATATGGCTACACCTTC. The chain recombines TRBV6-2 or TRBV6-3 with TRBJ1-2; D call uncertain. The CDR3 is 9 amino acids. The V end was cut by 8 bases, the J end by 5 bases, with 3 bases between. Germline-derived CDR1 and CDR2 are MNHEY and SVGEGT.

The V gene is TRBV4-1, the J gene TRBJ2-7, with D possibly matching TRBD2 (5 bases). This CDR3 spans 15 amino acids. Trimming took 2 bases from V and 0 from J, leaving 11 bases between them. CDR1 and CDR2 (germline): MGHRA, YSYEKL. The DNA of the CDR3 is TGCGCCAGCAGCCAATCCGGGGTCTCCTCCTACGAGCAGTACTTC. It specifies CASSQSGVSSYEQYF.

This clonotype showed up many times. The rearrangement joins TRBV24-1 to TRBJ1-5; D unresolved. CDR1 and CDR2 from the germline V gene are KGHDR and SFDVKD. The V end was cut by 10 bases, the J end by 0 bases, with 9 bases between. The CDR3 contains 13 residues. The CDR3 DNA is TGTGCCACGGCGACGGATAGCAATCAGCCCCAGCATTTT. Protein sequence: CATATDSNQPQHF.

This clonotype was found many times. The chain links TRBV7-9 to TRBJ1-2; no definite D call. This CDR3 is built from 13 residues. Germline lookup yields CDR1 SEHNR and CDR2 FQNEAQ (reference sequence). V was cut by 1 base and J by 8 bases, with 11 bases left in between. The DNA of the CDR3 is TGTGCCAGCAGCTTAGGGGCGCCCGCGGGCTACACCTTC. Protein product: CASSLGAPAGYTF.

This clonotype has at least ten counts. The rearrangement uses TRBV27 and TRBJ1-1, with D possibly being TRBD1 (5 bases). The CDR3 is 15 residues long. Trimming took off 0 bases at V and 1 base at J, with 9 bases between the two ends. Germline CDR1 reads MNHEY; CDR2 reads SMNVEV (reference sequence). The DNA for the CDR3 is TGTGCCAGCAGTTTATCGGGGCAGGCGAACACTGAAGCTTTCTTT. Translated: CASSLSGQANTEAFF.

This clonotype was observed many times. This chain links TRBV11-3 with TRBJ2-1; D may be TRBD2 (6 bases). Looked up from germline, CDR1 is SGHNT and CDR2 is YENEEA. This CDR3 is 14 amino acids long. The germline V and J ends were trimmed by 1 base and 3 bases, with 7 bases remaining between them. CDR3 loop: CASSLAGDYNEQFF. CDR3 DNA: TGTGCCAGCAGCTTAGCGGGGGACTACAATGAGCAGTTCTTC.

This clonotype was counted ten times or more. Written as DNA, the CDR3 is TGTGCCTGGGAACTCTTCCAGGGGTACGATGAGCAGTTCTTC. This translates into CAWELFQGYDEQFF. The V and J genes are TRBV30 and TRBJ2-1; possible D gene TRBD1, 6 bases. Germline assignment: CDR1 GTSNPN and CDR2 SVGIG (reference sequence). The V end was cut by 5 bases, the J end by 8 bases, with 19 bases between. The CDR3 length is 14 residues.

This clonotype was recorded many times. The chain carries TRBV6-1 and TRBJ1-3, with unresolved D. The CDR3 extends over 16 amino acids. The V end was cut by 5 bases, the J end by 1 base, with 15 bases between. CDR1 is MNHNS and CDR2 is SASEGT in the germline V gene. As DNA, the CDR3 is TGTGCCAGCAGTTACCGCGGCCCCCTATCTGGAAACACCATATATTTT. This translates into CASSYRGPLSGNTIYF.

This clonotype was seen only a few times. This sequence joins TRBV7-2 and TRBJ2-2; D is perhaps TRBD1 (6 bases). The CDR3 is made up of 15 amino acids. Germline CDR1 reads SGHTA; CDR2 reads FQGNSA. V was cut by 6 bases and J by 2 bases, with 13 bases left in between. The CDR3 DNA is TGTGCCAGCAGTCCGGACAGTACTAACACCGGGGAGCTGTTTTTT. It codes for CASSPDSTNTGELFF. The whole variable domain, filled in from reference TRBV7-2 and TRBJ2-2, reads GAGVSQSPSNKVTEKGKDVELRCDPISGHTALYWYRQSLGQGLEFLIYFQGNSAPDKSGLPSDRFSAERTGGSVSTLTIQRTQQEDSAVYLCASSPDSTNTGELFFGEGSRLTVL.

This clonotype was seen ten or more times. The rearrangement uses TRBV6-1 and TRBJ1-1; D is unresolved. CDR1 and CDR2 from the germline V gene are MNHNS and SASEGT. V lost 0 bases and J 7 bases, leaving 6 bases between the germline ends. CDR3 length equals 12 residues. For the CDR3, the DNA is TGTGCCAGCAGTGAAGCGGCAGTTGAAGCTTTCTTT. Its translation: CASSEAAVEAFF.

About this clonotype itself: A read error may be the cause here, since a much bigger clone is one base away. V gene TRBV29-1 combines with J gene TRBJ2-7; D unresolved. With the DNA end fitting TRBJ2-1 better, the J assignment may be wrong. The CDR3 covers 12 residues. Looked up from germline, CDR1 is SQVTM and CDR2 is ANQGSEA. The CDR3 bases are TGCAGCGTTGTGGCGAGCTCCTACGAGCAGTTCTTC. Translating gives CSVVASSYEQFF.

This clonotype was picked up many times. The chain employs TRBV7-9 and TRBJ2-1; 7 bases match TRBD2. This CDR3 comprises 13 residues. Per the germline V gene, CDR1 is SEHNR and CDR2 is FQNEAQ (reference sequence). With 0 bases clipped from V and 12 bases from J, the junction kept 5 bases outside the gene matches. The CDR3 DNA is TGTGCCAGCAGCTTAGCGGCGGGGGTTGGGCAGTTCTTC. Residues: CASSLAAGVGQFF.

This rearrangement joins TRBV6-1 to TRBJ2-7; D is uncertain. This CDR3 region has 13 residues. Per the germline V gene, CDR1 is MNHNS and CDR2 is SASEGT. Trimming removed 6 bases at V and 1 base at J, with 10 bases between. CDR3 in amino acids: CASRGYNSYEQYF. CDR3 in DNA: TGTGCCAGCAGAGGGTACAATTCCTACGAGCAGTACTTC.

This clonotype has ten or more counts. J is TRBJ1-1 and V is TRBV6-1; D uncertain. This CDR3 has 17 residues. The germline V gene encodes CDR1 MNHNS and CDR2 SASEGT. V shed 6 bases and J shed 0 bases, with 20 bases lying between them. CDR3 region: CASSEELRRNLNTEAFF. The DNA for the CDR3 is TGTGCCAGCAGCGAGGAACTCAGGCGCAACCTGAACACTGAAGCTTTCTTT.

At least ten counts were recorded for this clonotype. The CDR3 nucleotides read TGTGCCTGGAGAACGGGACAGGGTATTTCGCTCAATTCACCCCTCCACTTT. Its translation: CAWRTGQGISLNSPLHF. The chain uses TRBV30 and TRBJ1-6, with 9 bases matching TRBD1. V shed 3 bases and J 7 bases; nucleotides not matched to a gene: 13. CDR1 is GTSNPN, CDR2 SVGIG, per germline (reference sequence). This CDR3 has 17 residues.